This T cell receptor (beta chain) was retrieved from a study of long-term antiretroviral therapy in people with HIV. Broader study findings: Drawn between about 2004 and 2017, the blood was possibly obtained under older ART regimens. Clones with expansion before ART led the repertoire at all time points.

At the survey level, the v3.0 immunoSEQ assay was run. Some clones are missing from TCRdb's copy, which holds only in-frame ones; the method was immunoSEQ multiplex PCR. The profile shows some 20,000 clones, around three quarters of them singletons. This clone appeared a few times. As yet, its antigen is unknown. The CDR3 is 15 amino acids. Germline V CDR1 and CDR2: SGDLS, YYNGEE. V gave up 4 bases and J gave up 0 bases; unmatched junction bases: 4. The sample was unsorted PBMCs, taken 0.5 years before starting antiretroviral therapy. The rearrangement links TRBV9 to TRBJ2-1; 7 nucleotides match TRBD1. The sequence was obtained from a man aged 18 to 29 with HIV. CDR3 sequence: CASSPRDSSYNEQFF. The CDR3 nucleotides are TGTGCCAGCAGCCCTAGGGACAGCTCCTACAATGAGCAGTTCTTC.